The clone carrying this TCR beta chain was observed many times. The identical CDR3 is also encoded by other nucleotide sequences in the sample. This sample is part of a study of blood T cell repertoires in COVID-19. Study summary: Acute and convalescent COVID-19 specimens originated in the United States, Italy and Spain. T cells, B-cell-depleted T cells, or PBMCs supplied cDNA or gDNA.

Authors' analysis steps: Amplification from reference gene primers served as the basis for estimated nucleated cell counts. Method: immunoSEQ multiplex PCR; TCRdb's copy keeps in-frame clones and lacks some. V, J and clone size derive from that table, while D and trimming were established from the DNA sequence. The data hold about 200,000 clones, with 65% to 85% observed a single time. There are 13 residues in the CDR3. Germline CDR1 is LGHDT and CDR2 is YNNKEL (reference sequence). V lost 1 base to trimming and J lost 6 bases, with 7 bases between them. Sequencing used peripheral blood. This receptor was taken from a human donor in a cohort sampled during active COVID-19. The chain employs TRBV3-1 (or the pseudogene TRBV3-2) and TRBJ2-1; no firm D call. CDR3 DNA sequence: TGTGCCAGCAGCCAAGGTACTCGCAATGAGCAGTTCTTC. It yields the protein CASSQGTRNEQFF.